This TCR beta chain was sequenced for a study of CD8+ T cells in alopecia areata. The treatment denotes: oral pan-JAK inhibitor, 5-10 mg twice daily. The V and J ends lost 0 bases and 0 bases respectively, with 7 bases between them. Germline CDR1 reads SGHDT; CDR2 reads YYEEEE. The CDR3 is 14 residues long. The sequencing template was cDNA reverse transcribed from extracted RNA. Sequenced by immunoSEQ multiplex PCR; TCRdb stores in-frame clones only, minus some. The table has 90,000 to 120,000 clones, roughly 84% seen once. The chain has TRBV5-6 and TRBJ2-7, with D possibly matching TRBD2 (6 bases). The origin of this receptor is a human donor with alopecia areata. The material sequenced was CD8+ T cells sorted from blood, taken at week 24, from a patient treated with tofacitinib. CDR3 loop: CASSLVAASYEQYF. In DNA, the CDR3 is TGTGCCAGCAGCTTGGTAGCGGCCTCCTACGAGCAGTACTTC.